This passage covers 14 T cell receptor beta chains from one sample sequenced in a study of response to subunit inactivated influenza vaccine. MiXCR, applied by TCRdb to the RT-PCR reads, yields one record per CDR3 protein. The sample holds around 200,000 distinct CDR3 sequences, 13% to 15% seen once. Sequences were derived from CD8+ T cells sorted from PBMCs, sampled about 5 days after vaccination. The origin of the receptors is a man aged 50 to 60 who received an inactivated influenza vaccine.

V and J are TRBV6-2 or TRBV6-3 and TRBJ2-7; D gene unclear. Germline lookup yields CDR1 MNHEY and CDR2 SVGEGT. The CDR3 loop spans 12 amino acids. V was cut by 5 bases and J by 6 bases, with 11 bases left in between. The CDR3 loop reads CASSHPSPEQYF. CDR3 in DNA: TGTGCCAGCAGTCACCCTTCTCCCGAGCAGTACTTC.

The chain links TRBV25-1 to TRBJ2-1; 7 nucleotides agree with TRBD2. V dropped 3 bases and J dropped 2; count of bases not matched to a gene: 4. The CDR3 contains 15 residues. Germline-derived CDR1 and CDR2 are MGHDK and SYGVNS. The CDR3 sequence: CASSDLAEAYNEQFF. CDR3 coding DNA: TGTGCCAGCAGTGACCTAGCGGAAGCCTACAATGAGCAGTTCTTC.

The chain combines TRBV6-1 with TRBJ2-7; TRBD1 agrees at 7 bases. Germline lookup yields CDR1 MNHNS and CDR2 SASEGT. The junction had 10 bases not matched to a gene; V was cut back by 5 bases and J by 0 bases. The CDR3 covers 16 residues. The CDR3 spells CASSPLGQFGSYEQYF. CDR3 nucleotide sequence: TGTGCCAGCAGTCCGTTGGGACAGTTTGGCTCCTACGAGCAGTACTTC.

CDR3 residues: CASSLITSGISYEQYF. DNA for the CDR3: TGCGCCAGCAGCTTGATAACTAGCGGGATTTCCTACGAGCAGTACTTC. V is TRBV5-1 and J is TRBJ2-7, with 10 bases lining up with TRBD2. Germline V lookup: CDR1 SGHRS, CDR2 YFSETQ. The trim removed 1 base at V and 1 base at J, leaving 5 bases unmatched. The CDR3 is 16 amino acids.

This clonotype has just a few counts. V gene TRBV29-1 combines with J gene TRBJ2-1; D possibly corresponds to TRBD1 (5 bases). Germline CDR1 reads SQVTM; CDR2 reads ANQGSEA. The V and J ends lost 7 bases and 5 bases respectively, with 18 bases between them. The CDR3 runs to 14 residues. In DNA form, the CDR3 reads TGCAGCGCGGGTGGGGCGGCCACTGACAATGAGCAGTTCTTC. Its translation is CSAGGAATDNEQFF.

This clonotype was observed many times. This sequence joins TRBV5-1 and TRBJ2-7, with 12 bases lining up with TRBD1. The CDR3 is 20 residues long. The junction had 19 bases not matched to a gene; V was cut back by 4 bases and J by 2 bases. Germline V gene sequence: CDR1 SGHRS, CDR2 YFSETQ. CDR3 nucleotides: TGCGCCAGCAGCAATGACCGGGACAGGGGGCTTCGACTATTCGCCTACGAGCAGTACTTC. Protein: CASSNDRDRGLRLFAYEQYF.

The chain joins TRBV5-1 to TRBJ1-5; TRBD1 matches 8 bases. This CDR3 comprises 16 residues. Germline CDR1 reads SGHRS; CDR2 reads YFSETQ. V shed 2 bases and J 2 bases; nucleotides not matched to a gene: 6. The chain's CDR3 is CASSLQDREGNQPQHF. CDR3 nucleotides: TGCGCCAGCAGCTTACAGGACAGGGAGGGCAATCAGCCCCAGCATTTT. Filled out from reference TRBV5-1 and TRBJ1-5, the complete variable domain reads KAGVTQTPRYLIKTRGQQVTLSCSPISGHRSVSWYQQTPGQGLQFLFEYFSETQRNKGNFPGRFSGRQFSNSRSEMNVSTLELGDSALYLCASSLQDREGNQPQHFGDGTRLSIL.

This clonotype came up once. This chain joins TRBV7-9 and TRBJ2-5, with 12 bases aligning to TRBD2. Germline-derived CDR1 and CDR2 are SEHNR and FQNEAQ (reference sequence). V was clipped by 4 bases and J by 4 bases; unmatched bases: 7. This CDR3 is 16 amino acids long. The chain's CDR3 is CASSSRTSGIGETQYF. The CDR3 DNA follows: TGTGCCAGCAGCTCTAGGACTAGCGGGATTGGAGAGACCCAGTACTTC.

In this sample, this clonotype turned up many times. CDR3 loop: CSARDHMQGEAFF. The CDR3 region has the DNA TGCAGTGCTAGAGATCATATGCAGGGCGAAGCTTTCTTT. The chain uses TRBV20-1 and TRBJ1-1; D possibly corresponds to TRBD1 (5 bases). CDR3 length: 13 residues. V lost 0 bases and J 8 bases, leaving 13 bases between the germline ends. From germline, CDR1 is DFQATT and CDR2 SNEGSKA (reference sequence).

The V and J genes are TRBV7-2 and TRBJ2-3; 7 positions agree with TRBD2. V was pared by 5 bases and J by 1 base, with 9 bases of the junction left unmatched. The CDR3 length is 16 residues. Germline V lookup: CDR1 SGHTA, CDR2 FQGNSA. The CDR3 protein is CASSPGLVIGTDTQYF. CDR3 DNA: TGTGCCAGCAGCCCAGGACTAGTTATAGGCACAGATACGCAGTATTTT.

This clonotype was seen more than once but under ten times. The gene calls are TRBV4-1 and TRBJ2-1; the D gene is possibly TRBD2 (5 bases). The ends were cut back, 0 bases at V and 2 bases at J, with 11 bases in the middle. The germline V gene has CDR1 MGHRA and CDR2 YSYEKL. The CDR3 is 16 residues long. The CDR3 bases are TGCGCCAGCAGCCAAGATTTGGGGAGCCCCTACAATGAGCAGTTCTTC. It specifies CASSQDLGSPYNEQFF.

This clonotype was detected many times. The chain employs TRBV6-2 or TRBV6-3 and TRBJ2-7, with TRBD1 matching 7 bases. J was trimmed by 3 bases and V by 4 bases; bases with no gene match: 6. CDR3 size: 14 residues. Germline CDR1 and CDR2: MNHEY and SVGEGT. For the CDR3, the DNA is TGTGCCAGCAGTTGGGGGACAGCTCTCTACGAGCAGTACTTC. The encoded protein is CASSWGTALYEQYF.

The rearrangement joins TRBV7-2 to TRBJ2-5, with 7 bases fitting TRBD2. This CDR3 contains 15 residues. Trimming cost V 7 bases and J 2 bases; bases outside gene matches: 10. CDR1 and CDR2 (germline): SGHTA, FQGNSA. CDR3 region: CASTSSPGGQETQYF. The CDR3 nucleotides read TGTGCCAGCACCTCCTCACCGGGGGGACAAGAGACCCAGTACTTC.

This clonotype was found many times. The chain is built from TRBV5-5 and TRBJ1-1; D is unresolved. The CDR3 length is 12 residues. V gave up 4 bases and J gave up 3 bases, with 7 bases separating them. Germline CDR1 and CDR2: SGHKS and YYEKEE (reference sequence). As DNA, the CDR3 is TGTGCCAGCAGCGAGGACTACACTGAAGCTTTCTTT. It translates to CASSEDYTEAFF.